The rows below give T cell receptor beta chains drawn from one sample of a study of T cells in Graves' hyperthyroidism and ophthalmopathy. One entry per CDR3 protein results from TCRdb running MiXCR on the multiplex PCR reads. The sample carries approximately 200,000 distinct CDR3 sequences, around 17% recorded once. Sequenced: blood. All receptors come from a man aged 40-50 years with Graves' hyperthyroidism. The CDR3 runs from the conserved cysteine through the conserved F or W. A D gene is named only where the DNA matches it firmly. The size of a clone is reported for some rows only, either as once, few or many, or as a class for expanded clones.

TRBJ1-3	NA	NA	TRBV29-1	TGCAGCGTTGAAGAGCCGGTCGAGAGCTCTGGAAACACCATATATTTT	CSVEEPVESSGNTIYF
TRBJ2-7	many	TRBD1	TRBV12-3/TRBV12-4	TGTGCCAGCAGTTTAATTCAGGGGGCGAGGAACGAGCAGTACTTC	CASSLIQGARNEQYF
TRBJ1-1	many	TRBD1	TRBV30	TGTGCCTGGAGCAAAAGGCCCGACAGGGGCCCTGAAGCTTTCTTT	CAWSKRPDRGPEAFF
TRBJ2-3	few	TRBD2	TRBV7-2	TGTGCCAGCAGCTCCCAGGGACTAGCGGGGGGGCAAGATACGCAGTATTTT	CASSSQGLAGGQDTQYF
TRBJ2-3	many	TRBD2	TRBV7-2	TGTGCCAGCAGCGACAGACTAGCGGGGGTGGACACAGATACGCAGTATTTT	CASSDRLAGVDTDTQYF
TRBJ2-7	many	NA	TRBV11-2	TGTGCCAGCAGCTTAGGGGTCGGGGGGACAGCTGCCTACGAGCAGTACTTC	CASSLGVGGTAAYEQYF
TRBJ1-1	many	NA	TRBV12-3/TRBV12-4	TGTGCCAGCGGACGGACAGATGCTATTGAAGCTTTCTTT	CASGRTDAIEAFF
TRBJ2-5	many	NA	TRBV7-2	TGTGCCAGCAGCCGTGTTTGGGGATCTCAAGAGACCCAGTACTTC	CASSRVWGSQETQYF
TRBJ1-2	many	NA	TRBV20-1	TGCAGTGCTAGAGTTGGTGGCTACACCTTC	CSARVGGYTF
TRBJ1-5	many	NA	TRBV12-3/TRBV12-4	TGTGCCAGCAGTCCCAGCCCAGGGCGTAGCAATCAGCCCCAGCATTTT	CASSPSPGRSNQPQHF
TRBJ2-1	NA	NA	TRBV7-9	TGTGCCAGCAGCGCCTACGGAAATACAGGGGACGGGGGTCAGTTCTTC	CASSAYGNTGDGGQFF